The T cell receptor beta chain under discussion was sequenced for a study of CD8 T cells in ankylosing spondylitis. Study findings and constraints: Clones tied to disease were said to be significantly enriched in matched ankylosing spondylitis synovial fluid. Peripheral blood held disease-linked clones only at relatively low frequency, and these were CD8+. What seemed typical of ankylosing spondylitis blood was a TCR beta motif built from 7 or 8 highly homologous variants.

CDR1 MNHEY and CDR2 SVGEGT come from the germline V gene. The CDR3 covers 17 residues. V trimming: 6 bases; J trimming: 10 bases; junction bases outside the gene matches: 20. This clonotype was found many times. Its antigen is still unknown. 5'-RACE, quantitative and with molecular barcodes, yielded the TCR beta libraries. TCRdb re-analysed the 5' RACE reads in MiXCR, keeping a single row per CDR3 protein. This table has some 330,000 distinct CDR3 sequences, roughly 8% appearing once. The J gene is TRBJ2-1, the V gene TRBV6-2 or TRBV6-3; 8 positions agree with TRBD2. The sequence was obtained from a male donor with ankylosing spondylitis. Sequencing was done on a sample of blood, either unsorted or a sorted T cell fraction (not recorded which). The CDR3 spells CASSLASGRNQRKEQFF. The CDR3 bases are TGTGCCAGCAGCCTCGCCAGCGGGAGAAATCAAAGGAAAGAGCAGTTCTTC.